One T cell receptor (beta chain) is described in this entry. This record belongs to a study of blood T cell repertoires in COVID-19. The length of the CDR3 is 15 residues. The V gene's germline CDR1 is SGHTA and CDR2 FQGTGA. The V gene end was trimmed by 5 bases and the J gene end by 6 bases; junction bases not matched to a gene: 11. The data were produced by immunoSEQ multiplex PCR, yet TCRdb's version contains in-frame clones alone and is incomplete. The data contain over 85,000 clones, approximately 85% of them seen just once; the ten biggest clones take up about 4%. This clonotype originated in a man aged 55-75 years with acute or convalescent COVID-19. V gene TRBV7-3 combines with J gene TRBJ1-1; 8 bases fit TRBD1. The material sequenced was peripheral blood. This CDR3 reads CASSPKGQGVSEAFF. The CDR3 DNA reads as TGTGCCAGCAGCCCCAAAGGACAGGGAGTCTCTGAAGCTTTCTTT.